The 25 T cell receptor beta chains given below trace back to one sample, sequenced in a study of T cells in Graves' hyperthyroidism and ophthalmopathy. Regions amplified from RNA transcripts were the TCR beta CDR3 regions. The TCR CDR3 was amplified in a first-round RT-PCR using the HTBI primer set. TCRdb redid the calling of the multiplex PCR reads with MiXCR, one entry per CDR3 protein. This sample carries about 420,000 distinct CDR3 sequences, around 16% of them seen once, and the ten largest clones take roughly 8%. Sequencing was performed on blood. These receptors came from a woman between 18 and 29 years old with Graves' hyperthyroidism.

The J gene is TRBJ2-3, the V gene TRBV6-2 or TRBV6-3; 12 bases are a match to TRBD2. After removal of 2 bases from V and 5 bases from J, the junction contained 8 bases not matched to a gene. The CDR3 consists of 17 residues. Germline V gene data show CDR1 as MNHEY and CDR2 as SVGEGT. The CDR3 sequence: CASSYLSSGGAEDTQYF. In DNA, the CDR3 is TGTGCCAGCAGTTACCTCTCTAGCGGGGGGGCAGAAGATACGCAGTATTTT.

This clonotype was counted a few times. V usage is TRBV7-2 and J usage is TRBJ1-5; D remains ambiguous. From germline, CDR1 is SGHTA and CDR2 FQGNSA. This CDR3 is built from 15 residues. With 6 bases removed from V and 1 base from J, the gap between germline ends came to 13 bases. CDR3 DNA sequence: TGTGCCAGCAGTCCCGGGCTGGTGAGCAATCAGCCCCAGCATTTT. Amino acids: CASSPGLVSNQPQHF.

This clonotype was counted between two and nine times. The V gene is TRBV6-5, the J gene TRBJ1-5; no definite D call. The CDR3 has 15 residues. CDR1 is MNHEY and CDR2 is SVGAGI in the germline V gene. Trimming shortened V by 6 bases and J by 1 base, and 13 bases separated the two germline ends. The CDR3 region is CASRDSSWSNQPQHF. Here the CDR3 DNA reads TGTGCCAGCAGAGACTCGAGTTGGAGCAATCAGCCCCAGCATTTT.

This rearrangement joins TRBV20-1 to TRBJ2-4; D remains unclear. The CDR3 consists of 15 residues. V was clipped by 2 bases and J by 0 bases, with 11 bases between them. CDR1 is DFQATT, CDR2 SNEGSKA, per germline (reference sequence). The CDR3 nucleotides are TGCAGTGCTAGAATCCCTAGTATAGCCAAAAACATTCAGTACTTC. Its protein is CSARIPSIAKNIQYF.

This clonotype was counted at least ten times. The gene calls are TRBV3-1 and TRBJ2-1; 8 nucleotides line up with TRBD2. The germline CDR1 and CDR2 sequences are LGHDT and YNNKEL (reference sequence). J was trimmed by 9 bases and V by 0 bases; bases with no gene match: 13. This CDR3 has 17 residues. In DNA form, the CDR3 reads TGTGCCAGCAGCCAAGATCTTGAAGGGGGGAGCGGGGGTGAGCAGTTCTTC. Protein: CASSQDLEGGSGGEQFF.

V usage is TRBV20-1 and J usage is TRBJ1-3, with 7 bases lining up with TRBD1. In germline, CDR1 is DFQATT, CDR2 SNEGSKA (reference sequence). The CDR3 extends over 18 amino acids. J gave up 0 bases and V 3 bases, and 14 bases lay outside the gene matches. CDR3 nucleotide sequence: TGCAGTGCTAGGGGCATTGGCACAGGGGCCTTCTCTGGAAACACCATATATTTT. It codes for CSARGIGTGAFSGNTIYF.

This clonotype has a count of ten or more. The chain recombines TRBV20-1 with TRBJ1-1; D not certain. Per the germline V gene, CDR1 is DFQATT and CDR2 is SNEGSKA (reference sequence). Trimming shortened V by 3 bases and J by 11 bases, and 7 bases separated the two germline ends. This CDR3 is built from 9 residues. CDR3 nucleotide sequence: TGCAGTGCTAGCCTCGCGGCTTTCTTT. Its protein product is CSASLAAFF.

In its sample, this clonotype was seen many times. The chain links TRBV6-4 to TRBJ2-1; the match to TRBD2 covers 10 bases. Germline values: CDR1 MRHNA, CDR2 SNTAGT. The CDR3 extends over 15 amino acids. J was trimmed by 4 bases and V by 8 bases; bases with no gene match: 8. CDR3 sequence reads: CASGAGTSEYNEQFF. The DNA of the CDR3 is TGTGCCAGCGGAGCCGGGACTAGCGAATACAATGAGCAGTTCTTC.

Comments on this clonotype: With a much larger clone just one base away, this may be a read error. The V and J genes are TRBV7-3 and TRBJ2-3; D uncertain. The CDR3 runs to 15 residues. Germline lookup yields CDR1 SGHTA and CDR2 FQGTGA. Trimming stripped 0 bases from V and 6 bases from J, with 13 bases between. The CDR3 reads CASSLTPPSRDTQYF. The CDR3, as DNA: TGTGCCAGCAGCTTAACGCCCCCCTCCCGGGATACGCAGTATTTT.

This chain joins TRBV29-1 and TRBJ2-1; D unclear. Trimming stripped 2 bases from V and 2 bases from J, with 13 bases between. Germline V gene sequence: CDR1 SQVTM, CDR2 ANQGSEA. This CDR3 region has 15 residues. The CDR3 DNA is TGCAGCGTTGAACCCACACTCCCCCCCTACAATGAGCAGTTCTTC. Protein sequence: CSVEPTLPPYNEQFF.

This clonotype was counted many times. The chain employs TRBV6-1 and TRBJ1-1; D uncertain. CDR3 size: 13 residues. Germline CDR1 reads MNHNS; CDR2 reads SASEGT. V gave up 5 bases and J gave up 4 bases, with 11 bases separating them. The CDR3 loop reads CASSWVLGTEAFF. The CDR3 DNA sequence: TGTGCCAGCAGTTGGGTTCTGGGCACTGAAGCTTTCTTT.

Regarding this clonotype: A much larger clone differs by one base, so this may be a read error. The chain employs TRBV12-5 and TRBJ2-7; 11 bases map to TRBD1. V gave up 3 bases and J gave up 8 bases; unmatched junction bases: 6. Per the germline V gene, CDR1 is LGHNT and CDR2 is FRNRAP. The CDR3 runs 14 residues. The CDR3 loop reads CASGFRGQGDKQYF. DNA of the CDR3: TGTGCTAGTGGTTTCCGGGGACAGGGGGACAAGCAGTACTTC.

This clonotype was observed at least ten times. V usage is TRBV28 and J usage is TRBJ1-5, with D unresolved. Looked up from germline, CDR1 is MDHEN and CDR2 is SYDVKM. The CDR3 contains 12 residues. V was clipped by 7 bases and J by 10 bases, with 14 bases between them. DNA for the CDR3: TGTGCCAGCACCCTGACCCGTGGACCCCAGCATTTT. Translation: CASTLTRGPQHF.

The chain recombines TRBV9 with TRBJ1-1, with D uncertain. There are 14 residues in the CDR3. Trimming pared 4 bases from V and 7 bases from J, leaving 17 bases between. In germline, CDR1 is SGDLS, CDR2 YYNGEE. CDR3 amino acids: CASSSPEAPYEAFF. The DNA of the CDR3 is TGTGCCAGCAGCTCTCCCGAGGCTCCCTATGAAGCTTTCTTT.

This clonotype was picked up many times. The rearrangement joins TRBV5-1 to TRBJ2-3; no clear D gene. CDR3 length: 14 residues. Germline V gives CDR1 SGHRS, CDR2 YFSETQ. Trimming took off 0 bases at V and 5 bases at J, with 10 bases between the two ends. The CDR3 DNA sequence: TGCGCCAGCAGCTTGGAGGGTCGGGTAGATACGCAGTATTTT. Translation gives CASSLEGRVDTQYF.

A word on this clonotype: A much larger clonotype is one base distant, so this may be a read error. This chain connects TRBV29-1 to TRBJ2-7; D gene uncertain. Germline V gene lookup returns CDR1 SQVTM and CDR2 ANQGSEA. This CDR3 comprises 12 residues. CDR3 protein: CSVEDRSYGQYF. The CDR3 coding sequence is TGCAGCGTTGAAGATCGGTCCTACGGGCAGTACTTC.

This clonotype showed up just a few times. V gene TRBV5-1 combines with J gene TRBJ1-2; D might be TRBD1 (5 bases). CDR3 size: 16 residues. V lost 1 base and J lost 3, with 16 bases in between. CDR1 SGHRS and CDR2 YFSETQ come from the germline V gene. The DNA for the CDR3 is TGCGCCAGCAGCTTGTTGCCACCGGACACCTACTATGGCTACACCTTC. Amino acid sequence: CASSLLPPDTYYGYTF.

This clonotype was counted at least ten times. The rearrangement links TRBV2 to TRBJ1-5, with 8 bases fitting TRBD1. This CDR3 spans 15 amino acids. V was clipped by 6 bases and J by 1 base; unmatched bases: 5. The germline V gene encodes CDR1 SNHLY and CDR2 FYNNEI. The CDR3 coding sequence is TGTGCCAGCAGAGGACAGGGTTTGAGCAATCAGCCCCAGCATTTT. It encodes CASRGQGLSNQPQHF.

This clonotype occurred many times. The chain employs TRBV27 and TRBJ2-7; D uncertain. Germline V gives CDR1 MNHEY, CDR2 SMNVEV (reference sequence). Trimming shortened V by 2 bases and J by 6 bases, and 11 bases separated the two germline ends. This CDR3 has 13 residues. CDR3 sequence reads: CASSLDLRGEQYF. The CDR3 DNA is TGTGCCAGCAGTTTAGACCTCCGCGGCGAGCAGTACTTC.

The genes are TRBV7-9 and TRBJ2-5; weak D call: TRBD2 (5 bases). Trimming took 2 bases from V and 5 from J, leaving 12 bases between them. Per germline, CDR1 SEHNR and CDR2 FQNEAQ (reference sequence). The CDR3 consists of 14 residues. CDR3 DNA sequence: TGTGCCAGCAGCTTAACGTTGGAGGCCGAGACCCAGTACTTC. It specifies CASSLTLEAETQYF.

There are many counts of this clonotype. V usage is TRBV12-3 or TRBV12-4 and J usage is TRBJ2-1, with D perhaps matching TRBD1 (6 bases). The CDR3 sequence is 15 residues long. V was cut by 5 bases and J by 3 bases, with 14 bases left in between. The CDR3 DNA sequence: TGTGCCAGCAGTCTCGGGACAACTGACTACAATGAGCAGTTCTTC. This translates into CASSLGTTDYNEQFF.

This clonotype was recorded many times. This chain joins TRBV27 and TRBJ1-2, with 9 bases identical to TRBD1. CDR1 is MNHEY and CDR2 is SMNVEV in the germline V gene (reference sequence). CDR3 length equals 15 residues. Trimming cost V 3 bases and J 7 bases; bases outside gene matches: 9. CDR3 residues: CASSFTATGGIGYTF. The CDR3 bases are TGTGCCAGCAGTTTCACCGCGACAGGGGGTATTGGCTACACCTTC.

The V and J genes are TRBV20-1 and TRBJ2-3; 15 nucleotides agree with TRBD2. The CDR3 loop spans 18 amino acids. Unmatched junction bases numbered 19, after V lost 5 bases and J lost 10 bases. The germline V gene encodes CDR1 DFQATT and CDR2 SNEGSKA (reference sequence). CDR3 region: CSAPYGTSGRFTGVAQYF. The CDR3 DNA sequence: TGCAGTGCTCCCTACGGGACTAGCGGGAGGTTCACCGGGGTAGCGCAGTATTTT.

This clonotype was observed many times. The chain recombines TRBV11-2 with TRBJ2-1; TRBD2 matches at 7 bases. The V and J ends lost 1 base and 0 bases, in that order; junction bases with no gene match: 6. This CDR3 has 17 residues. Germline V gene data show CDR1 as SGHAT and CDR2 as FQNNGV. The CDR3 here is CASSLVAGKSSYNEQFF. The CDR3 region has the DNA TGTGCCAGCAGCTTAGTAGCGGGCAAGAGCTCCTACAATGAGCAGTTCTTC.

This clonotype was detected many times. This chain joins TRBV11-2 and TRBJ2-7, with D perhaps matching TRBD2 (5 bases). This CDR3 spans 13 amino acids. CDR1 and CDR2 (germline): SGHAT, FQNNGV. V lost 6 bases, J lost 2 bases, and 11 bases lay in between. This CDR3 is CASRPAGPYEQYF. DNA of the CDR3: TGTGCCAGCAGACCTGCGGGCCCCTACGAGCAGTACTTC.